A selection of T cell receptor beta chains follows, all from one sample in a study of cytomegalovirus exposure and HLA in healthy donors. The table came from immunoSEQ multiplex PCR; TCRdb's copy has only in-frame clones and leaves some out. In the table there are approximately 80,000 clones, 70% to 75% of which are singletons. The sample was PBMCs. These receptors were collected from a man between 60 and 70 years old in good health and CMV-seronegative. Both conserved end residues are part of each CDR3. A D gene is named only where the DNA matches it firmly. Clone size is shown for a subset of rows, as once, few, many or a class of expanded clone.

TRBV7-3	-	TRBJ1-1	-	CASSPLPDSQSEAFF	TGTGCCAGCAGCCCTCTCCCGGACAGTCAGTCAGAAGCTTTCTTT
TRBV5-6	-	TRBJ1-1	few	CASSYDQYLNTEAFF	TGTGCCAGCAGCTACGATCAATACTTGAACACTGAAGCTTTCTTT
TRBV4-1	TRBD2	TRBJ2-2	-	CASSHLADLGGTGELFF	TGCGCCAGCAGCCACCTAGCGGACCTCGGGGGCACCGGGGAGCTGTTTTTT
TRBV28	-	TRBJ2-2	-	CASKNLNTGELFF	TGTGCCAGCAAGAACTTGAACACCGGGGAGCTGTTTTTT
TRBV21-1	-	TRBJ2-1	-	CASSKRGSEQFF	TGTGCCAGCAGCAAAAGGGGGAGTGAGCAGTTCTTC
TRBV9	-	TRBJ2-7	-	CASSQTASYEQYF	TGTGCCAGCAGCCAGACAGCATCCTACGAGCAGTACTTC
TRBV10-3	-	TRBJ1-3	-	CAINPGNRNTIYF	TGTGCCATCAACCCAGGGAACCGAAACACCATATATTTT
TRBV7-2	-	TRBJ2-3	-	CASPSRAGDTQYF	TGTGCCAGCCCTTCTAGGGCGGGAGATACGCAGTATTTT
TRBV6-1	-	TRBJ2-7	few	CASSEMPSESYEQYF	TGTGCCAGCAGTGAAATGCCTAGCGAATCCTACGAGCAGTACTTC
TRBV2	TRBD2	TRBJ2-3	-	CASDHTGALAGTDTQYF	TGTGCCAGTGACCACACAGGGGCCCTAGCGGGAACAGATACGCAGTATTTT
TRBV6-5	TRBD1	TRBJ1-2	few	CASSYYGQGGYGYTF	TGTGCCAGCAGTTACTACGGACAGGGCGGCTATGGCTACACCTTC
TRBV5-6	-	TRBJ2-7	-	CASSLSVPTGRIAYEQYF	TGTGCCAGCAGCTTGAGTGTGCCCACGGGGAGAATAGCCTACGAGCAGTACTTC
TRBV11-3	TRBD1	TRBJ2-7	-	CASSLTGGYEQYF	TGTGCCAGCAGCTTGACAGGGGGCTACGAGCAGTACTTC
TRBV7-9	TRBD2	TRBJ2-1	-	CSSSPGGGDYNEQFF	TGTTCCAGCAGCCCGGGGGGGGGCGACTACAATGAGCAGTTCTTC
TRBV2	TRBD1	TRBJ2-7	-	CASSEAGGPTTLYEQYF	TGTGCCAGCAGTGAAGCAGGGGGCCCCACGACGTTATACGAGCAGTACTTC
TRBV7-6	-	TRBJ2-2	-	CASSLLQGHPGVGELFF	TGTGCCAGCAGCTTACTTCAAGGACACCCAGGTGTCGGGGAGCTGTTTTTT
TRBV7-9	TRBD2	TRBJ2-1	few	CASSFGLGAGDEQFF	TGTGCCAGCAGCTTTGGTTTAGGGGCGGGGGATGAGCAGTTCTTC
TRBV4-1	-	TRBJ2-3	few	CASSQDLAGSTDTQYF	TGCGCCAGCAGCCAAGATCTAGCAGGTAGTACAGATACGCAGTATTTT
TRBV10-3	-	TRBJ2-3	-	CALGGPDTDTQYF	TGTGCCTTGGGGGGGCCCGACACAGATACGCAGTATTTT
TRBV7-9	TRBD2	TRBJ2-3	-	CASSWGLAASTDTQYF	TGTGCCAGCAGCTGGGGACTAGCGGCTAGCACAGATACGCAGTATTTT
TRBV6-1	-	TRBJ1-1	-	CASSAPTSRGTEAFF	TGTGCCAGCAGTGCACCGACATCCCGGGGCACTGAAGCTTTCTTT
TRBV7-9	-	TRBJ1-2	few	CASSSHDGTLGYTF	TGTGCCAGCAGCTCTCACGACGGGACACTTGGCTACACCTTC
TRBV5-4	-	TRBJ2-1	once	CASSYDQAGRYEQFF	TGTGCCAGCAGCTACGACCAGGCGGGGCGGTATGAGCAGTTCTTC
TRBV7-3	TRBD2	TRBJ2-7	-	CASSPHSRLAGGPVAYEQYF	TGTGCCAGCAGCCCCCACTCCAGACTAGCGGGGGGCCCTGTAGCCTACGAGCAGTACTTC
TRBV5-4	TRBD1	TRBJ2-7	-	CASSRQGAAYEQYF	TGTGCCAGCAGCCGACAGGGGGCGGCCTACGAGCAGTACTTC
TRBV4-1	TRBD2	TRBJ2-7	-	CASSLTSGGVYEQYF	TGCGCCAGCAGCCTTACTAGCGGGGGGGTCTACGAGCAGTACTTC
TRBV2	-	TRBJ2-6	few	CASTDIGGSGANVLTF	TGTGCCAGCACCGATATCGGGGGATCTGGGGCCAACGTCCTGACTTTC
TRBV2	-	TRBJ2-7	few	CASQDRGFYEQYF	TGTGCCAGTCAGGACAGAGGGTTCTACGAGCAGTACTTC
TRBV6-5	-	TRBJ1-2	-	CASSYSTGEYGYTF	TGTGCCAGCAGTTATTCTACGGGGGAGTATGGCTACACCTTC
TRBV5-1	-	TRBJ2-3	-	CASSLAVMGGGTDTQYF	TGCGCCAGCAGCTTGGCGGTCATGGGAGGTGGCACAGATACGCAGTATTTT
TRBV18	-	TRBJ1-1	-	CASSPTGILGAEAFF	TGTGCCAGCTCACCTACCGGGATCCTGGGAGCTGAAGCTTTCTTT
TRBV6-5	TRBD2	TRBJ2-2	-	CASREQRGGTGELFF	TGTGCCAGCAGAGAACAGCGGGGGGGCACCGGGGAGCTGTTTTTT
TRBV6-4	-	TRBJ2-2	-	CASPTGRVKGTGELFF	TGTGCCAGCCCCACAGGGCGAGTTAAAGGGACCGGGGAGCTGTTTTTT
TRBV9	TRBD1	TRBJ1-1	-	CASSEGDRATEAFF	TGTGCCAGCAGCGAGGGGGACAGGGCCACTGAAGCTTTCTTT
TRBV28	TRBD1	TRBJ1-1	-	CASSLLGGTGNTEAFF	TGTGCCAGCAGTTTATTAGGGGGGACAGGAAACACTGAAGCTTTCTTT
TRBV7-3	-	TRBJ2-5	-	CASSPGGLYQETQYF	TGTGCCAGCAGCCCCGGAGGGTTGTACCAAGAGACCCAGTACTTC
TRBV7-2	-	TRBJ1-5	-	CASSLVGRDQPQHF	TGTGCCAGCAGCTTAGTAGGCAGGGATCAGCCCCAGCATTTT
TRBV7-6	-	TRBJ2-3	-	CASSLSGGMRTDTQYF	TGTGCCAGCAGCTTATCAGGCGGGATGAGGACAGATACGCAGTATTTT
TRBV11-3	-	TRBJ1-6	-	CASSQGGGGPLHF	TGTGCCAGCAGCCAAGGAGGGGGGGGACCCCTCCACTTT
TRBV6-5	-	TRBJ2-2	-	CASTMAGTGELFF	TGTGCCAGCACGATGGCAGGGACCGGGGAGCTGTTTTTT
TRBV18	TRBD2	TRBJ2-2	-	CASSPGLAGFAAGELFF	TGTGCCAGCTCACCGGGACTAGCGGGTTTCGCCGCCGGGGAGCTGTTTTTT
TRBV14	-	TRBJ1-1	-	CASSQDFPGRTEAFF	TGTGCCAGCAGCCAAGATTTCCCAGGGCGGACTGAAGCTTTCTTT
TRBV27	-	TRBJ2-1	-	CASSFGQLYNEQFF	TGTGCCAGCAGTTTCGGACAGCTCTACAATGAGCAGTTCTTC
TRBV5-1	TRBD2	TRBJ2-5	-	CASSFIPGTSGRGTQYF	TGCGCCAGCAGCTTTATCCCCGGGACTAGCGGGCGAGGGACCCAGTACTTC
TRBV2	-	TRBJ2-1	-	CASSEMRSRNEQFF	TGTGCCAGCAGTGAGATGCGGTCCCGCAATGAGCAGTTCTTC
TRBV11-2	TRBD1	TRBJ1-6	-	CASSPAQGASPLHF	TGTGCCAGCAGCCCCGCGCAGGGGGCTTCACCCCTCCACTTT
TRBV6-1	-	TRBJ1-5	-	CAGGGRQPQHF	TGTGCCGGGGGGGGTAGGCAGCCCCAGCATTTT
TRBV5-6	-	TRBJ2-5	-	CASSPVGQPKETQYF	TGTGCCAGCAGTCCCGTCGGACAGCCAAAAGAGACCCAGTACTTC
TRBV6-5	-	TRBJ1-5	-	CASIPPLAGDQPQHF	TGTGCCAGCATTCCCCCCCTGGCGGGGGATCAGCCCCAGCATTTT
TRBV30	-	TRBJ2-2	once	CAWRGQGGTGELFF	TGTGCCTGGAGGGGCCAGGGTGGCACCGGGGAGCTGTTTTTT
TRBV4-1	-	TRBJ2-7	-	CASSQAGAYEQYF	TGCGCCAGCAGCCAAGCGGGGGCCTACGAGCAGTACTTC
TRBV18	-	TRBJ2-6	-	CASSQGYGANVLTF	TGTGCCAGCTCACAGGGGTATGGGGCCAACGTCCTGACTTTC
TRBV28	-	TRBJ1-2	-	CAIDPGARGYGYTF	TGTGCCATCGACCCAGGGGCCCGGGGCTATGGCTACACCTTC